This T cell receptor beta chain emerged from a study of siplizumab effects on memory and regulatory T cells. Germline lookup yields CDR1 SGDLS and CDR2 YYNGEE. The CDR3 has 14 amino acids. The V end was cut by 4 bases, the J end by 2 bases, with 13 bases between. TCRdb's table, derived via immunoSEQ multiplex PCR, lists solely in-frame clones and lacks some. The profile shows some 100,000 clones, 90% to 95% of them singletons. This TCR was sampled from a human donor in good health. The specimen sequenced was non-Treg CD4+ T cells sorted from blood. V usage is TRBV9 and J usage is TRBJ2-7, with D possibly TRBD1 on 6 matching bases. The CDR3, as DNA: TGTGCCAGCAGCCCTAGGACAGAGACCTACGAGCAGTACTTC. Amino acid sequence: CASSPRTETYEQYF.